The rows below give T cell receptor beta chains drawn from one sample of a study of blood T cell repertoires in COVID-19. Libraries were prepared by immunoSEQ multiplex PCR; TCRdb keeps only in-frame clonotypes and omits some of them. In the table there are about 60,000 clones, approximately 79% of which are singletons. The specimen was peripheral blood. These receptors were collected from a woman aged 70-85 years with acute or convalescent COVID-19. Both conserved end residues are part of each CDR3. A D gene is named only where the DNA matches it firmly. Size values are once, few and many counts, or a class for expanded clones, and some rows have none.

v_call: TRBV10-2
d_call: TRBD2
j_call: TRBJ2-1
cdr3_length: 13
clone_size: -
cdr3_nt: TGCGCCAGCCAAGGTAGCGGGGGGGTGAAGCAGTTCTTC
cdr3_aa: CASQGSGGVKQFF

v_call: TRBV3-1/TRBV3-2
d_call: TRBD2
j_call: TRBJ2-7
cdr3_length: 15
clone_size: -
cdr3_nt: TGTGCCAGCAGCCACCTCCGCGGGGGGACCTACGAGCAGTACTTC
cdr3_aa: CASSHLRGGTYEQYF

v_call: TRBV5-1
d_call: TRBD2
j_call: TRBJ2-1
cdr3_length: 20
clone_size: -
cdr3_nt: TGCGCCAGCAGCTCCGGACTAGCCCGCCTACTCACGAACTCCTACAATGAGCAGTTCTTC
cdr3_aa: CASSSGLARLLTNSYNEQFF

v_call: TRBV18
d_call: -
j_call: TRBJ1-2
cdr3_length: 12
clone_size: once
cdr3_nt: TGTGCCAGCTCACCTGGGAGGGAAGGCTACACCTTC
cdr3_aa: CASSPGREGYTF

v_call: TRBV4-3
d_call: TRBD2
j_call: TRBJ2-7
cdr3_length: 17
clone_size: few
cdr3_nt: TGCGCCAGCAGCCAAGATTGGGATAGCGGGGGGGCCCACGAGCAGTACTTC
cdr3_aa: CASSQDWDSGGAHEQYF

v_call: TRBV12-5
d_call: -
j_call: TRBJ2-1
cdr3_length: 13
clone_size: -
cdr3_nt: TGTGCTAGTGGTGGGAGCTCCTACAATGAGCAGTTCTTC
cdr3_aa: CASGGSSYNEQFF

v_call: TRBV24-1
d_call: -
j_call: TRBJ2-7
cdr3_length: 16
clone_size: -
cdr3_nt: TGTGCCACCAGTGATTTTGGGGCCATAGAAACCTACGAGCAGTACTTC
cdr3_aa: CATSDFGAIETYEQYF

v_call: TRBV29-1
d_call: -
j_call: TRBJ1-1
cdr3_length: 11
clone_size: -
cdr3_nt: TGCAGCGTTGGGTGGGGCCCTGAAGCTTTCTTT
cdr3_aa: CSVGWGPEAFF

v_call: TRBV30
d_call: -
j_call: TRBJ1-3
cdr3_length: 12
clone_size: few
cdr3_nt: TGTGCCTCGCAGAAGACTGGAAACACCATATATTTT
cdr3_aa: CASQKTGNTIYF

v_call: TRBV19
d_call: TRBD1
j_call: TRBJ1-5
cdr3_length: 15
clone_size: -
cdr3_nt: TGTGCCAGTAGTATGGGACAGGGGACATGGCAGCCCCAGCATTTT
cdr3_aa: CASSMGQGTWQPQHF

v_call: TRBV5-1
d_call: TRBD1
j_call: TRBJ1-3
cdr3_length: 15
clone_size: -
cdr3_nt: TGCGCCAGCAGCCCTGGGACAGGGGCTGGAAACACCATATATTTT
cdr3_aa: CASSPGTGAGNTIYF

v_call: TRBV10-3
d_call: -
j_call: TRBJ1-4
cdr3_length: 15
clone_size: -
cdr3_nt: TGTGCCATCAGTGAGTCGCGAGGAACTAATGAAAAACTGTTTTTT
cdr3_aa: CAISESRGTNEKLFF

v_call: TRBV5-1
d_call: -
j_call: TRBJ2-6
cdr3_length: 18
clone_size: -
cdr3_nt: TGCGCCAGCAGCCGGACCTCGCCGGGGGACTCTGGGGCCAACGTCCTGACTTTC
cdr3_aa: CASSRTSPGDSGANVLTF

v_call: TRBV5-8
d_call: TRBD2
j_call: TRBJ2-5
cdr3_length: 16
clone_size: -
cdr3_nt: TGTGCCAGCAGCTTGGTAGTGGCGGGGGGCAAAGAGACCCAGTACTTC
cdr3_aa: CASSLVVAGGKETQYF

v_call: TRBV9
d_call: -
j_call: TRBJ1-2
cdr3_length: 13
clone_size: -
cdr3_nt: TGTGCCAGCAGCGTAGGGACACAAAACGGCTACACCTTC
cdr3_aa: CASSVGTQNGYTF

v_call: TRBV4-2
d_call: -
j_call: TRBJ1-3
cdr3_length: 16
clone_size: once
cdr3_nt: TGTGCCAGCAGCCACGAGCGACAGAGCTCTGGAAACACCATATATTTT
cdr3_aa: CASSHERQSSGNTIYF

v_call: TRBV11-2
d_call: TRBD2
j_call: TRBJ2-2
cdr3_length: 17
clone_size: once
cdr3_nt: TGTGCCCTGAGAGGAGCTAGCGGGGGCGAAAACACCGGGGAGCTGTTTTTT
cdr3_aa: CALRGASGGENTGELFF

v_call: TRBV18
d_call: -
j_call: TRBJ2-7
cdr3_length: 13
clone_size: -
cdr3_nt: TGTGCCAGCTCCCGATCAGAAGTCTACGAGCAGTACTTC
cdr3_aa: CASSRSEVYEQYF

v_call: TRBV7-2
d_call: -
j_call: TRBJ2-4
cdr3_length: 14
clone_size: -
cdr3_nt: TGTGCCAGCAGCGCTATGGTAGCCAAAAACATTCAGTACTTC
cdr3_aa: CASSAMVAKNIQYF

v_call: TRBV5-1
d_call: -
j_call: TRBJ2-2
cdr3_length: 14
clone_size: -
cdr3_nt: TGCGCCAGCAGCTTGTCTCCGAACACCGGGGAGCTGTTTTTT
cdr3_aa: CASSLSPNTGELFF

v_call: TRBV7-9
d_call: TRBD2
j_call: TRBJ2-1
cdr3_length: 14
clone_size: -
cdr3_nt: TGTGCCAGCAGCTTGCGGGGGAGCCACAATGAGCAGTTCTTC
cdr3_aa: CASSLRGSHNEQFF

v_call: TRBV29-1
d_call: TRBD1
j_call: TRBJ1-1
cdr3_length: 13
clone_size: -
cdr3_nt: TGCAGCGTTTCGGCCAACCCAGGGGGTGAAGCTTTCTTT
cdr3_aa: CSVSANPGGEAFF

v_call: TRBV28
d_call: -
j_call: TRBJ2-7
cdr3_length: 14
clone_size: -
cdr3_nt: TGTGCCAGCAGTTTACAGTCGGTCCAGGGAGGGCAGTACTTC
cdr3_aa: CASSLQSVQGGQYF

v_call: TRBV7-9
d_call: -
j_call: TRBJ1-1
cdr3_length: 14
clone_size: -
cdr3_nt: TGTGCCAGCAGCTTAGAGGTGACCGGGGGTAGGGCTTTCTTT
cdr3_aa: CASSLEVTGGRAFF

v_call: TRBV6-2/TRBV6-3
d_call: -
j_call: TRBJ2-1
cdr3_length: 16
clone_size: -
cdr3_nt: TGTGCCAGCAGTAAACAACAGGGATACTCCTACAATGAGCAGTTCTTC
cdr3_aa: CASSKQQGYSYNEQFF

v_call: TRBV20-1
d_call: TRBD1
j_call: TRBJ2-7
cdr3_length: 17
clone_size: -
cdr3_nt: TGCAGTGCAAGTGGTTTGATGGGGGGACAGGGGTTCTACGAGCAGTACTTC
cdr3_aa: CSASGLMGGQGFYEQYF

v_call: TRBV20-1
d_call: TRBD2
j_call: TRBJ2-3
cdr3_length: 16
clone_size: -
cdr3_nt: TGCAGTGCTAGTGGGGCGGGGGGTTTTAGCACAGATACGCAGTATTTT
cdr3_aa: CSASGAGGFSTDTQYF

v_call: TRBV12-3/TRBV12-4
d_call: TRBD1
j_call: TRBJ1-5
cdr3_length: 13
clone_size: -
cdr3_nt: TGTGCCAGCAGTATTGTACAGGGGCAGCCCCAGCATTTT
cdr3_aa: CASSIVQGQPQHF

v_call: TRBV5-4
d_call: -
j_call: TRBJ1-4
cdr3_length: 18
clone_size: -
cdr3_nt: TGTGCCAGCAGCCCCAGTCGGCCAGGCTATTCAACTAATGAAAAACTGTTTTTT
cdr3_aa: CASSPSRPGYSTNEKLFF

v_call: TRBV6-6
d_call: -
j_call: TRBJ1-4
cdr3_length: 13
clone_size: -
cdr3_nt: TGTGCCAGCAGTTACGGCAGGAATGAAAAACTGTTTTTT
cdr3_aa: CASSYGRNEKLFF

v_call: TRBV29-1
d_call: -
j_call: TRBJ2-7
cdr3_length: 14
clone_size: -
cdr3_nt: TGCAGCGTCCCCCGGGGTGGTAACCCCTACGAGCAGTACTTC
cdr3_aa: CSVPRGGNPYEQYF

v_call: TRBV7-8
d_call: -
j_call: TRBJ2-1
cdr3_length: 13
clone_size: few
cdr3_nt: TGTGCCAGCAGCACACGAGTCGGGAATGAGCAGTTCTTC
cdr3_aa: CASSTRVGNEQFF

v_call: TRBV6-5
d_call: -
j_call: TRBJ2-1
cdr3_length: 15
clone_size: -
cdr3_nt: TGTGCCATTCAGCCTCTAGCGATCTCCTACAATGAGCAGTTCTTC
cdr3_aa: CAIQPLAISYNEQFF

v_call: TRBV30
d_call: TRBD1
j_call: TRBJ2-5
cdr3_length: 13
clone_size: few
cdr3_nt: TGTGCCTGGAGTAAGGGGGCGGAAAGGACCCAGTACTTC
cdr3_aa: CAWSKGAERTQYF

v_call: TRBV5-1
d_call: -
j_call: TRBJ2-7
cdr3_length: 15
clone_size: -
cdr3_nt: TGCGCCAGCAGCTTGTGGGTAGGGGGAGAAGGACAACAGTACTTC
cdr3_aa: CASSLWVGGEGQQYF

v_call: TRBV24-1
d_call: -
j_call: TRBJ2-5
cdr3_length: 15
clone_size: -
cdr3_nt: TGTGCCACCAGTGATCCACAGGCTTACCAAGAGACCCAGTACTTC
cdr3_aa: CATSDPQAYQETQYF

v_call: TRBV5-1
d_call: -
j_call: TRBJ1-1
cdr3_length: 13
clone_size: -
cdr3_nt: TGCGCCAGCAGCCCGCGGGTGGGGACTGAAGCTTTCTTT
cdr3_aa: CASSPRVGTEAFF

v_call: TRBV15
d_call: -
j_call: TRBJ1-1
cdr3_length: 13
clone_size: few
cdr3_nt: TGTGCCACCATGGGCAGGATGAACACTGAAGCTTTCTTT
cdr3_aa: CATMGRMNTEAFF

v_call: TRBV7-9
d_call: -
j_call: TRBJ1-1
cdr3_length: 12
clone_size: -
cdr3_nt: TGTGCCAGCAGCTTGCGGATCACTGAAGCTTTCTTT
cdr3_aa: CASSLRITEAFF

v_call: TRBV7-2
d_call: TRBD1
j_call: TRBJ1-2
cdr3_length: 13
clone_size: once
cdr3_nt: TGTGCCAGCAACATACAGGGGGGCGATGACTACACCTTC
cdr3_aa: CASNIQGGDDYTF

v_call: TRBV4-2
d_call: TRBD2
j_call: TRBJ2-3
cdr3_length: 15
clone_size: -
cdr3_nt: TGTGCCAGCAGCCAAGGAGCGGGGGCCCGGGATACGCAGTATTTT
cdr3_aa: CASSQGAGARDTQYF

v_call: TRBV5-4
d_call: TRBD1
j_call: TRBJ1-2
cdr3_length: 18
clone_size: -
cdr3_nt: TGTGCCAGCAGCTTGGCGGGGCGGGGGACAGGGGGCGTAGGTGGCTACACCTTC
cdr3_aa: CASSLAGRGTGGVGGYTF

v_call: TRBV4-1
d_call: -
j_call: TRBJ1-6
cdr3_length: 17
clone_size: -
cdr3_nt: TGCGCCAGCAGCCAAAGGACTCCGGGAACTCTAAATTCACCCCTCCACTTT
cdr3_aa: CASSQRTPGTLNSPLHF

v_call: TRBV7-9
d_call: TRBD1
j_call: TRBJ2-5
cdr3_length: 14
clone_size: few
cdr3_nt: TGTGCCAGCAGGGCAGGGGGAAATATGAAGACCCAGTACTTC
cdr3_aa: CASRAGGNMKTQYF

v_call: TRBV6-5
d_call: TRBD2
j_call: TRBJ2-7
cdr3_length: 14
clone_size: -
cdr3_nt: TGTGCCAGCATCGAAACTAGCGGGGCCTACGAGCAGTACTTC
cdr3_aa: CASIETSGAYEQYF

v_call: TRBV7-8
d_call: -
j_call: TRBJ1-1
cdr3_length: 12
clone_size: medium-sized
cdr3_nt: TGTGCCAGCAGAAGAGGGAACACTGAAGCTTTCTTT
cdr3_aa: CASRRGNTEAFF

v_call: TRBV5-6
d_call: -
j_call: TRBJ2-1
cdr3_length: 15
clone_size: -
cdr3_nt: TGTGCCAGCAGCTTGGGTCTGGAGGTTTACAATGAGCAGTTCTTC
cdr3_aa: CASSLGLEVYNEQFF